This T cell receptor (beta chain) was documented in a study of T cells in localized non-small cell lung cancer. Notes on this clone: Its target is unknown.

The CDR3 is made up of 14 amino acids. V lost 0 bases and J lost 6, with 12 bases in between. The germline gives CDR1 SGHDN, CDR2 FVKESK. Produced via immunoSEQ multiplex PCR; TCRdb's table is partial and in-frame only. The sample holds tens of thousands of clones; around 82% are singletons and the top ten take more than 4.5%. The study's findings and limits: Higher T cell density in the blood was associated with longer overall survival, whereas higher adjacent-lung clonality associated with shorter survival. Uninvolved adjacent lung had more T cell clonality than any other tissue, topping tumor. Appearance in adjacent lung was seen for a median approximately 59 of the top 100 tumor clones.

This clonotype originated in a man aged 35 to 70 with stage II lung adenocarcinoma. The sequencing used PBMCs, collected before any cancer treatment. The chain is built from TRBV14 and TRBJ2-7, with D perhaps matching TRBD2 (7 bases). For the CDR3, the DNA is TGTGCCAGCAGCCAAGATGTGCGGGGGCCCGAGCAGTACTTC. This gives the protein CASSQDVRGPEQYF.